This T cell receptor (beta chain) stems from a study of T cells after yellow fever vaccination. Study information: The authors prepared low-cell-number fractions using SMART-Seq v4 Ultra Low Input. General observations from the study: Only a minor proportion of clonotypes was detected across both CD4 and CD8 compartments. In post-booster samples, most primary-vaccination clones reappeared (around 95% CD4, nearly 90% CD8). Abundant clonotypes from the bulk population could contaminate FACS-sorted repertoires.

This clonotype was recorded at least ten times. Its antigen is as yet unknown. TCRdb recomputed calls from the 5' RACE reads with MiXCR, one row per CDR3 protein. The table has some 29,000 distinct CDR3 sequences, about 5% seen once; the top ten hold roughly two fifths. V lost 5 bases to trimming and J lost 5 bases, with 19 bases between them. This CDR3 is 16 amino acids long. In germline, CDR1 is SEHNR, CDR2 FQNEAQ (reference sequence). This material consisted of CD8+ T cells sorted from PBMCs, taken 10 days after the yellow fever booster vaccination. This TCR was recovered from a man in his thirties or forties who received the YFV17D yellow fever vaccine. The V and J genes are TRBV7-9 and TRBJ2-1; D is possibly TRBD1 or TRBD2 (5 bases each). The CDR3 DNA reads TGTGCCAGCAGCATTAGTTGGGGGATCGCGAACAATGAGCAGTTCTTC. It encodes CASSISWGIANNEQFF.